Listed below are T cell receptor beta chains from one sample, sequenced in a study of control samples from healthy donors and cancer patients. Produced via immunoSEQ multiplex PCR; TCRdb's table is partial and in-frame only. The sample contains roughly 190,000 clones, about nine tenths of which appear only once. What was sequenced was blood. Every receptor here comes from a man aged 25-40 years in good health. CDR3s include the opening cysteine and the closing phenylalanine or tryptophan. D genes are given only for firm matches. Rows may omit the clone size; those that give it use once, few, many or a size class.

len	d_gene	abundance	v_gene	j_gene	CDR3aa	CDR3nt
11	NA	once	TRBV5-6	TRBJ2-3	CASRGMDTQYF	TGTGCCAGCAGGGGGATGGATACGCAGTATTTT
14	NA	NA	TRBV30	TRBJ1-5	CAWSGGGAGQPQHF	TGTGCCTGGAGTGGGGGCGGGGCCGGACAGCCCCAGCATTTT
16	TRBD1	NA	TRBV5-1	TRBJ2-1	CASSLGDRGSYNEQFF	TGCGCCAGCAGCTTGGGAGACAGGGGGTCCTACAATGAGCAGTTCTTC
15	NA	few	TRBV4-1	TRBJ1-2	CASSHQIQVGYGYTF	TGCGCCAGCAGCCACCAGATTCAGGTTGGCTATGGCTACACCTTC
18	NA	NA	TRBV7-2	TRBJ1-1	CASSPWGSAGSGNTEAFF	TGTGCCAGCAGCCCATGGGGTTCGGCCGGTTCGGGTAACACTGAAGCTTTCTTT
15	NA	NA	TRBV6-5	TRBJ2-7	CASSYSTVSSYEQYF	TGTGCCAGCAGTTACTCGACGGTGAGCTCCTACGAGCAGTACTTC
16	NA	few	TRBV27	TRBJ1-5	CASSPSPGASNQPQHF	TGTGCCAGCAGCCCATCCCCGGGGGCGAGCAATCAGCCCCAGCATTTT
16	NA	NA	TRBV19	TRBJ1-6	CASSPMTDLYNSPLHF	TGTGCCAGTAGTCCGATGACGGATCTCTATAATTCACCCCTCCACTTT
13	NA	few	TRBV12-3/TRBV12-4	TRBJ1-6	CASSSGWFSPLHF	TGTGCCAGCAGCTCGGGGTGGTTCTCACCCCTCCACTTT
17	NA	NA	TRBV2	TRBJ2-7	CASSEFRGQIDSYEQYF	TGTGCCAGCAGTGAATTTCGAGGGCAAATTGACTCCTACGAGCAGTACTTC
16	TRBD2	once	TRBV3-1/TRBV3-2	TRBJ2-2	CASSPSSGGHTGELFF	TGTGCCAGCAGTCCTAGTAGCGGGGGCCACACCGGGGAGCTGTTTTTT
13	NA	NA	TRBV6-5	TRBJ2-7	CASSRGRVYEQYF	TGTGCCAGCAGCAGGGGTCGGGTATACGAGCAGTACTTC
15	NA	NA	TRBV11-1	TRBJ2-3	CASSLAGVKTDTQYF	TGTGCCAGCAGCTTAGCAGGGGTGAAGACAGATACGCAGTATTTT
12	NA	NA	TRBV2	TRBJ1-1	CAESGDRSEAFF	TGTGCAGAATCGGGGGATAGATCTGAAGCTTTCTTT
17	NA	NA	TRBV19	TRBJ1-1	CASSMARGGRTGTEAFF	TGTGCCAGTAGTATGGCCCGAGGAGGGCGGACGGGGACTGAAGCTTTCTTT
13	NA	NA	TRBV7-8	TRBJ1-1	CASSLSGQGKAFF	TGTGCCAGCAGCTTAAGTGGCCAGGGGAAAGCTTTCTTT
16	TRBD1	NA	TRBV7-8	TRBJ1-5	CASSLGDRGNRQPQHF	TGTGCCAGCAGCTTGGGGGACAGGGGGAACCGTCAGCCCCAGCATTTT
16	TRBD1	NA	TRBV19	TRBJ2-6	CATRQGRDSGANVLTF	TGTGCCACCCGACAGGGTAGGGACTCTGGGGCCAACGTCCTGACTTTC
12	NA	NA	TRBV29-1	TRBJ2-3	CSVATDGDTQYF	TGCAGCGTTGCGACAGACGGAGATACGCAGTATTTT
13	NA	NA	TRBV7-3	TRBJ2-7	CASSAVGSYEQYF	TGTGCCAGCAGCGCGGTTGGCTCCTACGAGCAGTACTTC
21	NA	NA	TRBV15	TRBJ1-5	CATSRDRLSRGTRQNNQPQHF	TGTGCCACCAGCAGAGATAGGCTCAGTAGGGGTACCCGGCAGAACAATCAGCCCCAGCATTTT
13	TRBD1	NA	TRBV10-1	TRBJ1-2	CASSVDRDYGYTF	TGCGCCAGCAGTGTCGACAGGGACTATGGCTACACCTTC